These 26 T cell receptor beta chains came from one sample sequenced in a study of blood T cell repertoires in COVID-19. Libraries were prepared by immunoSEQ multiplex PCR; TCRdb keeps only in-frame clonotypes and omits some of them. Of 55,000 to 80,000 clones in the sample, 65% to 85% are singletons; the top ten hold 5.3%. Sequencing was carried out using peripheral blood. The source is a man between 45 and 60 years old with active COVID-19.

The V and J genes are TRBV4-3 and TRBJ1-2; the match to TRBD1 covers 8 bases. V dropped 4 bases and J dropped 4; count of bases not matched to a gene: 5. This CDR3 is 14 amino acids long. Germline values: CDR1 LGHNA, CDR2 YSLEER. The CDR3 bases are TGCGCCAGCAGCCCGGACAGGGTCGGCTATGGCTACACCTTC. Its translation: CASSPDRVGYGYTF.

This clone came up once. V is TRBV7-3 and J is TRBJ2-3; the D gene is possibly TRBD2 (7 bases). V was clipped by 5 bases and J by 5 bases, with 20 bases between them. The CDR3 loop spans 16 amino acids. Germline assignment: CDR1 SGHTA and CDR2 FQGTGA. CDR3 in DNA: TGTGCCAGCAGCCCCGACCCCCGGGGGGCTATAGATACGCAGTATTTT. It yields the protein CASSPDPRGAIDTQYF.

The V gene is TRBV5-1, the J gene TRBJ2-4; D might be TRBD1 (5 bases). Germline values: CDR1 SGHRS, CDR2 YFSETQ. V was pared by 0 bases and J by 6 bases, with 10 bases between. The CDR3 length is 14 residues. The CDR3 region is CASSLGVQGNIQYF. The CDR3 coding sequence is TGCGCCAGCAGCTTGGGAGTGCAGGGAAACATTCAGTACTTC.

J is TRBJ1-4 and V is TRBV7-6; perhaps TRBD1 as D (5 bases). V was shortened by 8 bases and J by 2 bases, with 9 bases between the two germline ends. CDR3 length equals 13 residues. Germline lookup yields CDR1 SGHVS and CDR2 FNYEAQ. CDR3: CASRGWTNEKLFF. CDR3 DNA: TGTGCCAGCCGGGGGTGGACTAATGAAAAACTGTTTTTT. The complete variable domain, with remaining parts taken from reference TRBV7-6 and TRBJ1-4, reads GAGVSQSPRYKVTKRGQDVALRCDPISGHVSLYWYRQALGQGPEFLTYFNYEAQQDKSGLPNDRFSAERPEGSISTLTIQRTEQRDSAMYRCASRGWTNEKLFFGSGTQLSVL.

This clone was seen only a few times. V and J are TRBV11-1 and TRBJ2-7; the D is unclear. The germline gives CDR1 SGHAT, CDR2 FQDESV (reference sequence). V dropped 6 bases and J dropped 6 bases, with 15 bases sitting between them. The CDR3 has 13 residues. The DNA of the CDR3 is TGTGCCAGCAGTCTATCGGCGGAACGCGAGCAGTACTTC. Encoded protein: CASSLSAEREQYF. Using reference TRBV11-1 and TRBJ2-7 for the parts outside the CDR3, the full variable domain is EAEVAQSPRYKITEKSQAVAFWCDPISGHATLYWYRQILGQGPELLVQFQDESVVDDSQLPKDRFSAERLKGVDSTLKIQPAELGDSAMYLCASSLSAEREQYFGPGTRLTVT.

This clone has only a few counts. V and J are TRBV7-9 and TRBJ2-3; D unresolved. Germline V CDR1 and CDR2: SEHNR, FQNEAQ (reference sequence). CDR3 size: 12 residues. V was shortened by 5 bases and J by 1 base, with 4 bases between the two germline ends. The CDR3: CASSPGTDTQYF. Here the CDR3 DNA reads TGTGCCAGCAGCCCAGGCACAGATACGCAGTATTTT.

This clone was picked up many times. The chain carries TRBV19 and TRBJ1-3; 9 bases fit TRBD1. This CDR3 comprises 18 residues. The V segment lost 7 bases and the J segment 0 bases; nucleotides outside the gene matches: 13. The germline CDR1 and CDR2 sequences are LNHDA and SQIVND (reference sequence). The CDR3 nucleotides are TGTGCCAGTACCTCGACAGGGGGAAGAAGTGGCTCTGGAAACACCATATATTTT. Translated: CASTSTGGRSGSGNTIYF.

J is TRBJ2-2 and V is TRBV5-1, with no clear D. The CDR3 consists of 14 residues. Trimming cost V 1 base and J 0 bases, with 4 bases left between them. CDR1 and CDR2 (germline): SGHRS, YFSETQ. Here the CDR3 DNA reads TGCGCCAGCAGCTTGCAGGCGAACACCGGGGAGCTGTTTTTT. As protein: CASSLQANTGELFF.

CDR3 protein: CASSQDRENTEAFF. The CDR3 nucleotides read TGTGCCAGCAGTCAGGACAGGGAGAACACTGAAGCTTTCTTT. V gene TRBV2 combines with J gene TRBJ1-1; 8 bases agree with TRBD1. CDR3 length equals 14 residues. Germline V gene sequence: CDR1 SNHLY, CDR2 FYNNEI. After removal of 5 bases from V and 1 base from J, the junction contained 3 bases not matched to a gene.

This clone appeared a single time. The chain joins TRBV19 to TRBJ1-5; D gene uncertain. The V end lost 10 bases, the J end lost 0 bases, and 10 bases lay between the germline ends. Germline V gives CDR1 LNHDA, CDR2 SQIVND (reference sequence). The CDR3 runs to 13 residues. The CDR3 DNA reads as TGTGCCACCCAGTACGATAGCAATCAGCCCCAGCATTTT. It encodes CATQYDSNQPQHF.

The chain has TRBV27 and TRBJ1-4, with 7 bases aligning to TRBD1. V lost 5 bases to trimming and J lost 8 bases; unmatched junction nucleotides: 8. The CDR3 is 14 residues long. The germline V gene has CDR1 MNHEY and CDR2 SMNVEV (reference sequence). The CDR3 DNA reads as TGTGCCAGCAGTCCGAGGGGGCTTAGAGAAAAACTGTTTTTT. Its translation is CASSPRGLREKLFF.

The chain joins TRBV6-5 to TRBJ2-1; D unclear. Trimming pared 6 bases from V and 7 bases from J, leaving 7 bases between. Germline-derived CDR1 and CDR2 are MNHEY and SVGAGI. The CDR3 covers 11 residues. The DNA of the CDR3 is TGTGCCAGCAGCACGAGGAATGAGCAGTTCTTC. It specifies CASSTRNEQFF.

The rearrangement links TRBV6-5 to TRBJ2-3; TRBD2 agrees at 7 bases. The CDR3 contains 14 residues. Germline CDR1 is MNHEY and CDR2 is SVGAGI. The V gene end was trimmed by 4 bases and the J gene end by 2 bases; junction bases not matched to a gene: 3. The CDR3 DNA reads TGTGCCAGCAGTTCTAGCGGACTCACAGATACGCAGTATTTT. Encoded protein: CASSSSGLTDTQYF.

V is TRBV6-5 and J is TRBJ2-3; TRBD2 aligns across 9 bases. The CDR3 is made up of 13 amino acids. The ends lost 7 bases at V and 2 bases at J; junction bases unmatched: 1. Germline V gives CDR1 MNHEY, CDR2 SVGAGI. CDR3 nucleotides: TGTGCCAGCACTAGCGGGGTCACAGATACGCAGTATTTT. Its protein product is CASTSGVTDTQYF.

V usage is TRBV5-1 and J usage is TRBJ1-6; 9 nucleotides match TRBD1. Trimming cost V 2 bases and J 5 bases; bases outside gene matches: 5. CDR1 is SGHRS, CDR2 YFSETQ, per germline. CDR3 length: 16 residues. The CDR3, as DNA: TGCGCCAGCAGCTTACAGGGGGCAACCGATAATTCACCCCTCCACTTT. Translation: CASSLQGATDNSPLHF.

The chain recombines TRBV7-2 with TRBJ2-7; 14 bases fit TRBD2. The CDR3 extends over 15 amino acids. The germline V gene encodes CDR1 SGHTA and CDR2 FQGNSA. The junction had 4 bases not matched to a gene; V was cut back by 5 bases and J by 4 bases. CDR3 residues: CASSVGTSGSYEQYF. CDR3 coding DNA: TGTGCCAGCAGCGTCGGGACTAGCGGGAGTTACGAGCAGTACTTC.

This clone is a singleton in its sample. CDR3: CASRNTGTDYEQYF. The CDR3 nucleotides are TGTGCCAGCCGTAACACCGGGACAGACTACGAGCAGTACTTC. This chain links TRBV7-8 with TRBJ2-7, with TRBD1 matching 7 bases. The CDR3 loop spans 14 amino acids. With 8 bases clipped from V and 3 bases from J, the junction kept 10 bases outside the gene matches. Germline V gene data show CDR1 as SGHVS and CDR2 as FQNEAQ. Full variable domain (remainder filled in from reference TRBV7-8 and TRBJ2-7): GAGVSQSPRYKVAKRGQDVALRCDPISGHVSLFWYQQALGQGPEFLTYFQNEAQLDKSGLPSDRFFAERPEGSVSTLKIQRTQQEDSAVYLCASRNTGTDYEQYFGPGTRLTVT.

This clone was counted a single time. The CDR3 DNA reads as TGTGCCAGTAGAGCGAGGGCGGGGGACTATGGCTACACCTTC. It encodes CASRARAGDYGYTF. This chain uses TRBV19 with TRBJ1-2; the D gene is possibly TRBD1 (5 bases). Germline CDR1 and CDR2: LNHDA and SQIVND (reference sequence). This CDR3 spans 14 amino acids. The V and J ends lost 6 bases and 3 bases respectively, with 14 bases between them.

The chain joins TRBV19 to TRBJ2-2, with D possibly being TRBD1 (6 bases). CDR3 size: 16 residues. Deletions cut 4 bases from V and 6 bases from J, with 18 bases between. From germline, CDR1 is LNHDA and CDR2 SQIVND (reference sequence). The CDR3 protein is CASSTLLGQGSGELFF. CDR3 coding DNA: TGTGCCAGTAGTACCCTTCTAGGTCAGGGGTCCGGGGAGCTGTTTTTT. Combining the CDR3 with reference TRBV19 and TRBJ2-2 gives the whole variable domain DGGITQSPKYLFRKEGQNVTLSCEQNLNHDAMYWYRQDPGQGLRLIYYSQIVNDFQKGDIAEGYSVSREKKESFPLTVTSAQKNPTAFYLCASSTLLGQGSGELFFGEGSRLTVL.

The chain employs TRBV27 and TRBJ2-3; 8 bases agree with TRBD1. Trimming removed 5 bases from V and 1 base from J; junction bases left unmatched: 5. The germline gives CDR1 MNHEY, CDR2 SMNVEV (reference sequence). The CDR3 totals 15 residues. CDR3 nucleotides: TGTGCCAGCAGTAGAGAGACAGGGGGCACAGATACGCAGTATTTT. Protein sequence: CASSRETGGTDTQYF.

V gene TRBV12-3 or TRBV12-4 combines with J gene TRBJ2-1; possible D gene TRBD2, 7 bases. V lost 7 bases and J 5 bases, leaving 12 bases between the germline ends. CDR3 length: 13 residues. The CDR3 nucleotides read TGTGCCAGCACCGGGGGGCTGGACAATGAGCAGTTCTTC. Its translation is CASTGGLDNEQFF.

The CDR3 region has the DNA TGTGCCAGCAGCCCAGGGGGTTCCTTTGGAACTGAAGCTTTCTTT. Amino acid sequence: CASSPGGSFGTEAFF. The chain joins TRBV7-9 to TRBJ1-1; TRBD1 agrees at 7 bases. This CDR3 has 15 residues. Germline CDR1 SEHNR, CDR2 FQNEAQ (reference sequence). Trimming at V came to 5 bases and at J to 5 bases, leaving 11 bases not matched to a gene.

The chain combines TRBV7-9 with TRBJ1-1; D is unresolved. Germline V CDR1 and CDR2: SEHNR, FQNEAQ (reference sequence). The CDR3 totals 14 residues. The germline V and J ends were trimmed by 2 bases and 4 bases, with 11 bases remaining between them. In nucleotides, the CDR3 is TGTGCCAGCAGCTTAAGGGCCCGGGGCACTGAAGCTTTCTTT. Protein product: CASSLRARGTEAFF.

The chain uses TRBV28 and TRBJ2-5, with 9 nucleotides matching TRBD1. The CDR3 is made up of 14 amino acids. The germline gives CDR1 MDHEN, CDR2 SYDVKM. The ends lost 6 bases at V and 0 bases at J; junction bases unmatched: 2. The CDR3 sequence is CASRGTGYQETQYF. CDR3 nucleotides: TGTGCCAGCAGAGGGACAGGGTACCAAGAGACCCAGTACTTC.

The genes are TRBV11-2 and TRBJ2-2; TRBD2 agrees at 16 bases. CDR1 SGHAT and CDR2 FQNNGV come from the germline V gene. The CDR3 spans 16 residues. The ends lost 4 bases at V and 5 bases at J; junction bases unmatched: 1. The CDR3 loop is CASSSGLAGGTGELFF. The CDR3 DNA reads as TGTGCCAGCAGCTCGGGACTAGCGGGAGGGACCGGGGAGCTGTTTTTT. Drawing the rest from reference TRBV11-2 and TRBJ2-2, the complete variable domain is EAGVAQSPRYKIIEKRQSVAFWCNPISGHATLYWYQQILGQGPKLLIQFQNNGVVDDSQLPKDRFSAERLKGVDSTLKIQPAKLEDSAVYLCASSSGLAGGTGELFFGEGSRLTVL.

The V call is TRBV11-1, the J call TRBJ2-3; 9 bases fit TRBD1. This CDR3 contains 16 residues. The V gene's germline CDR1 is SGHAT and CDR2 FQDESV (reference sequence). V lost 3 bases to trimming and J lost 3 bases; unmatched junction nucleotides: 7. The CDR3, as DNA: TGTGCCAGCAGCTTCGCCACAGGGGGCGCGACAGATACGCAGTATTTT. Encoded protein: CASSFATGGATDTQYF.